One sample yielded the 16 T cell receptor beta chains listed below, sequenced in a study of T-cell reconstitution after alpha-beta-depleted transplantation in children. A library of TCRbeta sequences, prepared with unique molecular identifiers, was generated. MiXCR was run by TCRdb on the PCR reads, yielding one entry per CDR3 protein. Found here are roughly 220,000 distinct CDR3 sequences, roughly 8.3% of them singletons; the top ten hold less than 40%. Material: PBMCs, mostly from graft donor cells, obtained 360 days after TCRalphabeta/CD19-depleted stem cell transplant. The receptors were sampled from a male patient between 2 and 10 years old who had a stem cell transplant for acute myeloid leukemia, so the T cells may come from the graft donor.

The chain uses TRBV10-3 and TRBJ2-7, with D perhaps TRBD1 or TRBD2 (5 bases each). CDR1 and CDR2 (germline): ENHRY, SYGVKD. Trimming removed 4 bases at V and 3 bases at J, with 10 bases between. The CDR3 extends over 13 amino acids. Here the CDR3 DNA reads TGTGCCATCAGTGTTAGGGGAGACTACGAGCAGTACTTC. It codes for CAISVRGDYEQYF.

The chain has TRBV4-3 and TRBJ2-3, with D possibly matching TRBD2 (7 bases). V gave up 4 bases and J gave up 5 bases, with 13 bases separating them. This CDR3 spans 14 amino acids. Germline-derived CDR1 and CDR2 are LGHNA and YSLEER. The CDR3 loop reads CASSRGLGGDTQYF. CDR3 nucleotide sequence: TGCGCCAGCAGCCGCGGACTAGGGGGAGATACGCAGTATTTT.

This clonotype was detected many times. The gene calls are TRBV7-8 and TRBJ1-4, with a weak D call TRBD1 (6 bases). Trimming took off 1 base at V and 10 bases at J, with 16 bases between the two ends. From germline, CDR1 is SGHVS and CDR2 FQNEAQ. The CDR3 is 15 residues long. CDR3 sequence reads: CASSLGRTGPAKLFF. As DNA, the CDR3 is TGTGCCAGCAGCTTAGGGCGTACAGGGCCTGCAAAACTGTTTTTT.

Of note for this clonotype: A much larger clone differs from this one at a single base, so this may be a read error. The CDR3 end shows no conserved phenylalanine or tryptophan, and so a read error is likely. The chain combines TRBV25-1 with TRBJ1-1, with 7 bases matching TRBD1. V shed 4 bases, J shed 6 bases, and the junction held 5 bases outside the gene matches. Germline V gives CDR1 MGHDK, CDR2 SYGVNS. The CDR3 is 13 amino acids. CDR3 DNA: TGTGCCAGCAGTGCCAGACAGGGAGCTGAAGCTTTCTCT. As protein: CASSARQGAEAFS.

The CDR3 reads CASSQGASGRLTETQYF. The CDR3 coding sequence is TGTGCCAGCAGCCAAGGGGCTAGCGGGAGATTGACGGAGACCCAGTACTTC. The gene calls are TRBV3-1 and TRBJ2-5, with 10 bases fitting TRBD2. V shed 1 base and J 5 bases; nucleotides not matched to a gene: 10. The CDR3 spans 17 residues. Germline CDR1 reads LGHDT; CDR2 reads YNNKEL (reference sequence).

The V call is TRBV7-6, the J call TRBJ2-5, with 12 bases matching TRBD2. Germline CDR1 and CDR2: SGHVS and FNYEAQ. CDR3 length: 20 residues. The V segment lost 4 bases and the J segment 4 bases; nucleotides outside the gene matches: 19. DNA of the CDR3: TGTGCCAGCAGCTCGAAACCACCGACTAGCGGGAGTTTGAGGAGAGAGACCCAGTACTTC. Protein: CASSSKPPTSGSLRRETQYF. Variable domain in full (rest from reference TRBV7-6 and TRBJ2-5): GAGVSQSPRYKVTKRGQDVALRCDPISGHVSLYWYRQALGQGPEFLTYFNYEAQQDKSGLPNDRFSAERPEGSISTLTIQRTEQRDSAMYRCASSSKPPTSGSLRRETQYFGPGTRLLVL.

This clonotype was observed a handful of times. The chain uses TRBV14 and TRBJ2-1; D uncertain. Germline V CDR1 and CDR2: SGHDN, FVKESK. V shed 4 bases and J shed 0 bases, with 10 bases lying between them. The CDR3 has 15 amino acids. CDR3 sequence reads: CASSPYRLSYNEQFF. In nucleotides, the CDR3 is TGTGCCAGCAGCCCCTACAGACTCTCCTACAATGAGCAGTTCTTC.

This clonotype was counted a few times. This sequence joins TRBV7-2 and TRBJ2-3; D might be TRBD2 (6 bases). This CDR3 has 15 residues. Germline lookup yields CDR1 SGHTA and CDR2 FQGNSA. Between the trimmed V and J ends, which lost 1 base and 2 bases, there was a span of 10 bases. This chain's CDR3 is CASSLGLGHTDTQYF. The CDR3 DNA reads TGTGCCAGCAGCTTAGGACTAGGACACACAGATACGCAGTATTTT. Supplemented by reference TRBV7-2 and TRBJ2-3, the full variable domain reads GAGVSQSPSNKVTEKGKDVELRCDPISGHTALYWYRQSLGQGLEFLIYFQGNSAPDKSGLPSDRFSAERTGGSVSTLTIQRTQQEDSAVYLCASSLGLGHTDTQYFGPGTRLTVL.

This clonotype occurred many times. The genes are TRBV3-1 and TRBJ1-4; unclear D gene. V was trimmed by 4 bases and J by 0 bases, leaving 6 bases between them. The CDR3 consists of 14 residues. Germline V gene sequence: CDR1 LGHDT, CDR2 YNNKEL (reference sequence). The CDR3 sequence is CASSLLATNEKLFF. The CDR3, as DNA: TGTGCCAGCAGCCTACTTGCAACTAATGAAAAACTGTTTTTT.

This clonotype was counted ten times or more. The genes are TRBV11-2 and TRBJ2-7, with D possibly being TRBD2 (6 bases). Germline loops: CDR1 SGHAT, CDR2 FQNNGV. The CDR3 has 13 amino acids. In DNA form, the CDR3 reads TGTGCCAGCAGCCTAGACCGGGGAGGCGAGCAGTACGTC. This codes for CASSLDRGGEQYV.

The table lists this clonotype with a few counts. CDR3 DNA sequence: TGCGCCAGCAGCTTGGCGGGAGATGGAAACACCATATATTTT. Amino acids: CASSLAGDGNTIYF. V usage is TRBV5-1 and J usage is TRBJ1-3; D gene ambiguous. With 0 bases removed from V and 3 bases from J, the gap between germline ends came to 7 bases. Germline CDR1 is SGHRS and CDR2 is YFSETQ. This CDR3 contains 14 residues.

This clonotype was counted at least ten times. This chain uses TRBV5-6 with TRBJ2-3; D call uncertain. V lost 3 bases, J lost 1 base, and 12 bases lay in between. The CDR3 consists of 15 residues. CDR1 SGHDT and CDR2 YYEEEE come from the germline V gene. CDR3 sequence reads: CASSSPRYRTDTQYF. Here the CDR3 DNA reads TGTGCCAGCAGCTCCCCTAGATATCGCACAGATACGCAGTATTTT.

This clonotype was detected a few times. The chain has TRBV27 and TRBJ2-1; D is unresolved. This CDR3 comprises 14 residues. The V and J ends lost 8 bases and 6 bases respectively, with 17 bases between them. Germline V CDR1 and CDR2: MNHEY, SMNVEV (reference sequence). In nucleotides, the CDR3 is TGTGCCAGCCGGTTGGCGCGTAGTTTCAATGAGCAGTTCTTC. This sequence encodes CASRLARSFNEQFF.

This chain links TRBV27 with TRBJ2-7; TRBD2 matches 7 bases. The CDR3 loop spans 14 amino acids. V was pared by 3 bases and J by 6 bases, with 8 bases of the junction left unmatched. Germline V CDR1 and CDR2: MNHEY, SMNVEV (reference sequence). CDR3 in amino acids: CASSFLRELPEQYF. CDR3 bases: TGTGCCAGCAGTTTTTTGCGGGAGTTGCCCGAGCAGTACTTC.

This clonotype was seen a handful of times. This sequence joins TRBV7-6 and TRBJ1-1, with 7 positions matching TRBD1. Germline assignment: CDR1 SGHVS and CDR2 FNYEAQ. The CDR3 totals 14 residues. The junction had 5 bases not matched to a gene; V was cut back by 3 bases and J by 4 bases. The CDR3 coding sequence is TGTGCCAGCAGCTTGTTCGACAGGGCCACTGAAGCTTTCTTT. It encodes CASSLFDRATEAFF.

The rearrangement uses TRBV20-1 and TRBJ2-5; a possible D gene is TRBD2 (5 bases). CDR1 and CDR2 from the germline V gene are DFQATT and SNEGSKA (reference sequence). The germline V and J ends were trimmed by 1 base and 5 bases, with 8 bases remaining between them. The CDR3 extends over 12 amino acids. The CDR3 nucleotides are TGCAGTGCTAGAGTGGGAGCGGAGACCCAGTACTTC. As protein: CSARVGAETQYF.